This T cell receptor beta chain was sequenced in a study of Tregs in tolerant kidney transplant recipients. Study outcomes and limitations: Biological reproducibility was not directly addressed in this study. Tregs expanded with activated donor B cells seemed most donor-specific. The small number of patients limits these findings pending further validation.

Assay: immunoSEQ multiplex PCR; the TCRdb copy retains only in-frame clones and omits some. The sample gives around 16,000 clones, around nine tenths of which show up once; over 10% is in the top ten. V shed 4 bases and J 2 bases; nucleotides not matched to a gene: 6. Germline values: CDR1 SGHTA, CDR2 FQGNSA. The CDR3 loop spans 15 amino acids. As for this clone: Its matching antigen is unknown.

J is TRBJ2-7 and V is TRBV7-2; 9 nucleotides match TRBD1. Material: CD8+ T cells from blood. The sequence was collected from a human donor in good health. The CDR3: CASSSTGGWAYEQYF. In DNA, the CDR3 is TGTGCCAGCAGCTCGACAGGGGGGTGGGCCTACGAGCAGTACTTC.